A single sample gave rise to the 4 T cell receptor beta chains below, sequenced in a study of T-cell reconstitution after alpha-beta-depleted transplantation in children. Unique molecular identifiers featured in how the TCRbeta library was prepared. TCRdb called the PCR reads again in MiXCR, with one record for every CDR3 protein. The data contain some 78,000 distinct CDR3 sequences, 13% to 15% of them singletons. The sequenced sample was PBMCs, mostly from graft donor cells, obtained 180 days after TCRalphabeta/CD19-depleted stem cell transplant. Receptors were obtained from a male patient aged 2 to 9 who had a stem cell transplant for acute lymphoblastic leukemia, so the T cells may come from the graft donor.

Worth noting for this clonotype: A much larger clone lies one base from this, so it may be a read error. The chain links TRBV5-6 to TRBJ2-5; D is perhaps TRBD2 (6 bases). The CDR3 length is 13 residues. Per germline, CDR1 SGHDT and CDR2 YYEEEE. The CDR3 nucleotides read TGTGCCAGCAGCTTCGCGCGGGGTGAGACCCCGTACTTC. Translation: CASSFARGETPYF.

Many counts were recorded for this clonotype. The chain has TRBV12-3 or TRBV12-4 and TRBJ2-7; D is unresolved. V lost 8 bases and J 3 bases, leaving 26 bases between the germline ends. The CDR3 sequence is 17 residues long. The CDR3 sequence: CASSLARSIALGYEQYF. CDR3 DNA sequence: TGTGCCAGCTCCCTGGCCAGGAGCATTGCATTGGGCTACGAGCAGTACTTC.

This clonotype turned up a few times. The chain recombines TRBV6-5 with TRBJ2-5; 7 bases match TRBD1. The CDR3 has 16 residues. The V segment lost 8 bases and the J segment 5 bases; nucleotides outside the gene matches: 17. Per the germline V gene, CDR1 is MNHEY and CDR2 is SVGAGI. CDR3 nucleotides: TGTGCCAGCCGCTCCTCGAGGGGGCAGTCGGGGGAGACCCAGTACTTC. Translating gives CASRSSRGQSGETQYF.

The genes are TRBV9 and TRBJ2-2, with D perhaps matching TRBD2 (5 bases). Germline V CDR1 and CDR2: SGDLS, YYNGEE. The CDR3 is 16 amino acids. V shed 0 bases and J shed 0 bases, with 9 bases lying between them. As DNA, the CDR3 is TGTGCCAGCAGCGTAGAGTCGGGGACGAACACCGGGGAGCTGTTTTTT. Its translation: CASSVESGTNTGELFF. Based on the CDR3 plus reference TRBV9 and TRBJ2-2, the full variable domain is DSGVTQTPKHLITATGQRVTLRCSPRSGDLSVYWYQQSLDQGLQFLIQYYNGEERAKGNILERFSAQQFPDLHSELNLSSLELGDSALYFCASSVESGTNTGELFFGEGSRLTVL.